The 20 T cell receptor beta chains in this list originate from one sample, sequenced in a study of cytomegalovirus exposure and HLA in healthy donors. The PCR had 60 Vbeta and 13 Jbeta primers. Produced via immunoSEQ multiplex PCR; TCRdb's table is partial and in-frame only. Of approximately 160,000 clones in the sample, about three quarters were seen once. The source material was PBMCs. Receptor source: a woman aged 30 to 39 in good health and CMV-seropositive.

CDR3 sequence reads: CASSIGNLAGAPDEQYF. DNA for the CDR3: TGTGCCAGTAGTATAGGAAATCTAGCGGGAGCCCCCGACGAGCAGTACTTC. The V gene is TRBV19, the J gene TRBJ2-7; TRBD2 matches at 10 bases. There are 17 residues in the CDR3. Per germline, CDR1 LNHDA and CDR2 SQIVND (reference sequence). V gave up 1 base and J gave up 5 bases; unmatched junction bases: 11.

This clone was seen once. The chain couples TRBV6-1 to TRBJ1-4, with D perhaps TRBD1 (5 bases). The V gene lost 4 bases and the J gene lost 3 bases, with 9 bases spanning the gap. The CDR3 runs 14 residues. CDR1 and CDR2 from the germline V gene are MNHNS and SASEGT. CDR3 sequence: CASSAPRANEKLFF. CDR3 in DNA: TGTGCCAGCAGTGCCCCCAGGGCTAATGAAAAACTGTTTTTT.

This chain links TRBV7-2 with TRBJ1-2, with 7 bases matching TRBD1. V lost 5 bases, J lost 3 bases, and 9 bases stayed unmatched. Germline V lookup: CDR1 SGHTA, CDR2 FQGNSA. The CDR3 extends over 15 amino acids. The CDR3 DNA reads TGTGCCAGCAGCGGATGGACAGGAAAGGACTATGGCTACACCTTC. Translating it yields CASSGWTGKDYGYTF.

The chain couples TRBV4-3 to TRBJ2-2; 7 bases map to TRBD1. V was pared by 0 bases and J by 4 bases, with 5 bases of the junction left unmatched. Germline values: CDR1 LGHNA, CDR2 YSLEER. The CDR3 runs 16 residues. This CDR3 is CASSQETGQSTGELFF. In DNA form, the CDR3 reads TGCGCCAGCAGCCAAGAAACGGGACAGTCCACCGGGGAGCTGTTTTTT.

This clone was counted a few times. The rearrangement links TRBV4-2 to TRBJ2-2; weak D call: TRBD1 (6 bases). Germline V gene lookup returns CDR1 LGHNA and CDR2 YNFKEQ. The V end was cut by 4 bases, the J end by 3 bases, with 15 bases between. CDR3 length: 16 residues. The CDR3 protein is CASSRDQGPYTGELFF. The CDR3 bases are TGTGCCAGCAGCCGAGATCAGGGGCCTTACACCGGGGAGCTGTTTTTT.

The V gene is TRBV27, the J gene TRBJ2-2, with 7 bases identical to TRBD1. The CDR3 runs 15 residues. The ends lost 5 bases at V and 5 bases at J; junction bases unmatched: 8. Germline V CDR1 and CDR2: MNHEY, SMNVEV (reference sequence). CDR3 DNA: TGTGCCAGCAGTCGATCCGGGACAGTAACCGGGGAGCTGTTTTTT. It yields the protein CASSRSGTVTGELFF.

Only one count was recorded for this clone. The chain employs TRBV30 and TRBJ2-7; D is uncertain. V was pared by 2 bases and J by 0 bases, with 8 bases between. The CDR3 is 13 amino acids. Germline V gene data show CDR1 as GTSNPN and CDR2 as SVGIG (reference sequence). The CDR3 nucleotides are TGTGCCTGGAGTTCGGGTAGCTCCTACGAGCAGTACTTC. This encodes CAWSSGSSYEQYF.

V gene TRBV10-3 combines with J gene TRBJ1-4; weak D call: TRBD1 (5 bases). CDR3 length: 14 residues. The germline V gene has CDR1 ENHRY and CDR2 SYGVKD. Between the trimmed V and J ends, which lost 2 bases and 4 bases, there was a span of 8 bases. CDR3 protein: CAISEGAGNEKLFF. In nucleotides, the CDR3 is TGTGCCATCAGTGAGGGGGCAGGTAATGAAAAACTGTTTTTT.

The chain combines TRBV19 with TRBJ1-1, with D maybe TRBD1 (5 bases). CDR1 is LNHDA and CDR2 is SQIVND in the germline V gene (reference sequence). The V end was cut by 6 bases, the J end by 0 bases, with 14 bases between. The CDR3 totals 15 residues. The CDR3 nucleotides read TGTGCCAGTAGCCAGGGTGTCATTATGAACACTGAAGCTTTCTTT. It yields the protein CASSQGVIMNTEAFF. Full variable domain (outside the CDR3, taken from reference TRBV19 and TRBJ1-1): DGGITQSPKYLFRKEGQNVTLSCEQNLNHDAMYWYRQDPGQGLRLIYYSQIVNDFQKGDIAEGYSVSREKKESFPLTVTSAQKNPTAFYLCASSQGVIMNTEAFFGQGTRLTVV.

The rearrangement joins TRBV6-5 to TRBJ2-5, with TRBD2 matching over 8 bases. The germline V gene encodes CDR1 MNHEY and CDR2 SVGAGI. The ends lost 1 base at V and 1 base at J; junction bases unmatched: 2. The CDR3 is 15 residues long. The CDR3 region is CASSYLREAQETQYF. The CDR3 DNA reads TGTGCCAGCAGTTACTTGCGGGAGGCCCAAGAGACCCAGTACTTC.

The V and J genes are TRBV7-6 and TRBJ2-3; weak D call: TRBD2 (6 bases). Per germline, CDR1 SGHVS and CDR2 FNYEAQ. The CDR3 totals 16 residues. Between the trimmed V and J ends, which lost 1 base and 2 bases, there was a span of 13 bases. CDR3 sequence (DNA): TGTGCCAGCAGCTTAGAGGAGGGTAGGAACACAGATACGCAGTATTTT. Encoded protein: CASSLEEGRNTDTQYF.

V is TRBV4-1 and J is TRBJ2-7; possibly TRBD1 for D (6 bases). The CDR3 runs to 18 residues. V was clipped by 0 bases and J by 2 bases, with 20 bases between them. Germline values: CDR1 MGHRA, CDR2 YSYEKL. The CDR3 spells CASSQDLLWGPSPYEQYF. Here the CDR3 DNA reads TGCGCCAGCAGCCAAGATCTGTTGTGGGGGCCCTCCCCCTACGAGCAGTACTTC.

The V gene is TRBV5-1, the J gene TRBJ2-1; perhaps TRBD2 as D (6 bases). Trimming removed 0 bases at V and 3 bases at J, with 13 bases between. Germline CDR1 is SGHRS and CDR2 is YFSETQ. The CDR3 is made up of 16 amino acids. The CDR3 DNA sequence: TGCGCCAGCAGCTTGGCCTCGGGAGACGTCTACAATGAGCAGTTCTTC. Its translation is CASSLASGDVYNEQFF.

The V call is TRBV4-3, the J call TRBJ2-1, with 11 bases identical to TRBD2. The germline V gene encodes CDR1 LGHNA and CDR2 YSLEER. After removal of 4 bases from V and 7 bases from J, the junction contained 6 bases not matched to a gene. The CDR3 sequence is 15 residues long. Written as DNA, the CDR3 is TGCGCCAGCAGCCCCAGACTAGCGGGGACAAATGAGCAGTTCTTC. This translates into CASSPRLAGTNEQFF.

The chain is built from TRBV7-8 and TRBJ2-1, with 8 positions matching TRBD1. V lost 1 base to trimming and J lost 7 bases; unmatched junction nucleotides: 9. The CDR3 is 16 amino acids. CDR1 SGHVS and CDR2 FQNEAQ come from the germline V gene. The chain's CDR3 is CASSLGGQGARNEQFF. The CDR3 DNA reads TGTGCCAGCAGCTTAGGTGGGCAGGGGGCGCGAAATGAGCAGTTCTTC.

The chain links TRBV5-1 to TRBJ2-5; 14 bases agree with TRBD2. The V gene end was trimmed by 4 bases and the J gene end by 5 bases; junction bases not matched to a gene: 13. The CDR3 has 18 residues. Germline V gene lookup returns CDR1 SGHRS and CDR2 YFSETQ. Written as DNA, the CDR3 is TGCGCCAGCAGCCTAACCGGGACTAGCGGGAGTAGGCTCGAGACCCAGTACTTC. This codes for CASSLTGTSGSRLETQYF.

To note about this clone: The sample holds other DNA sequences that translate to the same CDR3. The rearrangement uses TRBV4-2 and TRBJ2-1, with a weak D call TRBD2 (6 bases). The V gene lost 0 bases and the J gene lost 0 bases, with 12 bases spanning the gap. Germline V gene sequence: CDR1 LGHNA, CDR2 YNFKEQ. This CDR3 comprises 17 residues. Here the CDR3 DNA reads TGTGCCAGCAGCCAAGATCTTGCGGGGAGCTCCTACAATGAGCAGTTCTTC. Protein product: CASSQDLAGSSYNEQFF.

The chain couples TRBV7-9 to TRBJ1-1; D is unresolved. The CDR3 sequence is 14 residues long. Trimming removed 7 bases at V and 2 bases at J, with 14 bases between. CDR1 SEHNR and CDR2 FQNEAQ come from the germline V gene (reference sequence). The CDR3 loop is CASTPGEINTEAFF. CDR3 DNA: TGTGCCAGCACACCTGGGGAGATTAACACTGAAGCTTTCTTT.

The sample holds one count of this clone. This sequence joins TRBV2 and TRBJ1-2, with D uncertain. This CDR3 is built from 15 residues. CDR1 and CDR2 (germline): SNHLY, FYNNEI. Trimming cost V 6 bases and J 4 bases, with 18 bases left between them. The CDR3 bases are TGTGCCAGCAGCCTGCTGGTCGCCGCAGTCTATGGCTACACCTTC. Translating gives CASSLLVAAVYGYTF.

The count of this clone is one. This chain uses TRBV9 with TRBJ1-2; TRBD1 agrees at 10 bases. The V gene's germline CDR1 is SGDLS and CDR2 YYNGEE. The CDR3 runs to 14 residues. The V gene end was trimmed by 3 bases and the J gene end by 7 bases; junction bases not matched to a gene: 6. CDR3: CASSGTGGLIGYTF. The CDR3 bases are TGTGCCAGCAGCGGGACAGGGGGATTGATTGGCTACACCTTC.